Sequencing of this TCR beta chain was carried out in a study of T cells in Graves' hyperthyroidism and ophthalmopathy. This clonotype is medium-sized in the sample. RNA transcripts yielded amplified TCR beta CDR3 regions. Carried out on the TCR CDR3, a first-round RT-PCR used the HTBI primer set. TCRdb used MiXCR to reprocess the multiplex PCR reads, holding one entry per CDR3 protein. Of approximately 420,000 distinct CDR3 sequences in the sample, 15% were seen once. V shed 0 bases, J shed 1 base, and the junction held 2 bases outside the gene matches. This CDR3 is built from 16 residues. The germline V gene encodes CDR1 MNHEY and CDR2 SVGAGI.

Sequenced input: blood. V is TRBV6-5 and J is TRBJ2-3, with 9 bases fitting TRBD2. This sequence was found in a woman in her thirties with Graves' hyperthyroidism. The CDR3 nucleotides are TGTGCCAGCAGTTACTCGGGCGGGAGGGGCACAGATACGCAGTATTTT. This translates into CASSYSGGRGTDTQYF.